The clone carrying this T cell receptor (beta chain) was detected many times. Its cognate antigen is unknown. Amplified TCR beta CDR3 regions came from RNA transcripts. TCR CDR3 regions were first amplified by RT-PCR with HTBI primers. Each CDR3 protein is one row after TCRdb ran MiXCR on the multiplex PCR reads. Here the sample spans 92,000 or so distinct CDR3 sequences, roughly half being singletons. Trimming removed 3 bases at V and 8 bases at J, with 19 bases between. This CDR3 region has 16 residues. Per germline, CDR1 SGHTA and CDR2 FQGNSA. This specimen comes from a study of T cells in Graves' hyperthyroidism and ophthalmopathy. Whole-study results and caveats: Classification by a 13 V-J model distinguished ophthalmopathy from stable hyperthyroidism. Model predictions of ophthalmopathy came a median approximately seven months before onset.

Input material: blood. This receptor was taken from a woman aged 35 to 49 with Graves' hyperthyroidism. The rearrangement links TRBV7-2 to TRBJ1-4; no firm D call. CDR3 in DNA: TGTGCCAGCAGCTTGACGTCGGGGATCCCGGGGGAAAAACTGTTTTTT. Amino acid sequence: CASSLTSGIPGEKLFF.